One and the same sample provided the 30 T cell receptor beta chains below, sequenced in a study of Ad26.COV2.S vaccination and SARS-CoV-2 variants. Profiling relied on immunoSEQ multiplex PCR, and the TCRdb table lists in-frame clones only, not all of them. The top ten clones hold 1.9% of a sample with about 400,000 clones, about 91% of them seen once. The treatment here: some 19 received Ad26.COV2.S at low or high dose, single or two shots; roughly 5 received placebo; per-sample allocation not given. The samples date from day 63 after the first vaccine or placebo injection. Here the sequenced sample was peripheral blood, taken in a trial of Ad26.COV2.S vaccine versus placebo. The receptors were sampled from a person between 18 and 65 years old who received the Ad26.COV2.S COVID-19 vaccine or a placebo.

The rearrangement links TRBV3-1 (or the pseudogene TRBV3-2) to TRBJ1-1, with D uncertain. The V end was cut by 3 bases, the J end by 2 bases, with 7 bases between. Germline V gene sequence: CDR1 LGHDT, CDR2 YNNKEL (reference sequence). The CDR3 spans 13 residues. CDR3 DNA: TGTGCCAGCAGCCACGGGGTTAACACTGAAGCTTTCTTT. Protein: CASSHGVNTEAFF.

The rearrangement joins TRBV5-4 to TRBJ2-7; perhaps D is TRBD1 or TRBD2 (5 bases each). The V and J ends lost 6 bases and 0 bases respectively, with 16 bases between them. The CDR3 is 15 amino acids. CDR1 and CDR2 (germline): SGHNT, YYREEE (reference sequence). CDR3 sequence (DNA): TGTGCCAGCACCCGAGGGGCCCAGGCCTCCTACGAGCAGTACTTC. Protein sequence: CASTRGAQASYEQYF.

The chain joins TRBV30 to TRBJ1-2; the match to TRBD1 covers 7 bases. The germline V gene encodes CDR1 GTSNPN and CDR2 SVGIG (reference sequence). This CDR3 comprises 13 residues. V lost 0 bases, J lost 4 bases, and 2 bases stayed unmatched. CDR3 amino acids: CAWSVGQPYGYTF. The CDR3 DNA reads TGTGCCTGGAGTGTGGGACAGCCCTATGGCTACACCTTC.

CDR3: CASSGLAGKLFF. The CDR3 nucleotides read TGTGCCAGTTCGGGACTAGCGGGAAAGCTGTTTTTT. This chain joins TRBV28 and TRBJ2-2; 13 bases map to TRBD2. Germline trimming cut 9 bases from V and 12 bases from J; bases unmatched to any gene: 4. Germline V gene sequence: CDR1 MDHEN, CDR2 SYDVKM. This CDR3 spans 12 amino acids. The full variable domain, with the rest looked up from reference TRBV28 and TRBJ2-2, is DVKVTQSSRYLVKRTGEKVFLECVQDMDHENMFWYRQDPGLGLRLIYFSYDVKMKEKGDIPEGYSVSREKKERFSLILESASTNQTSMYLCASSGLAGKLFFGEGSRLTVL.

V usage is TRBV7-9 and J usage is TRBJ1-6; tentatively, D is TRBD1 (6 bases). The CDR3 is made up of 14 amino acids. The V and J ends lost 1 base and 10 bases respectively, with 11 bases between them. CDR1 is SEHNR and CDR2 is FQNEAQ in the germline V gene (reference sequence). CDR3 region: CASSLGARGSPLHF. The DNA for the CDR3 is TGTGCCAGCAGCTTAGGAGCCAGGGGATCACCCCTCCACTTT.

V and J are TRBV7-8 and TRBJ2-7; TRBD2 matches at 10 bases. The ends lost 2 bases at V and 3 bases at J; junction bases unmatched: 7. The CDR3 is 16 residues long. Germline loops: CDR1 SGHVS, CDR2 FQNEAQ. CDR3: CASSLPASGSYYEQYF. For the CDR3, the DNA is TGTGCCAGCAGCTTACCGGCTAGCGGGAGTTACTACGAGCAGTACTTC.

There are a few counts of this clone. Other DNA sequences of this sample code for an identical CDR3. The chain combines TRBV10-3 with TRBJ2-2, with TRBD1 as a possible D gene (5 bases). This CDR3 region has 13 residues. Germline CDR1 ENHRY, CDR2 SYGVKD. Trimming cost V 6 bases and J 1 base, with 6 bases left between them. CDR3 residues: CAISRENTGELFF. CDR3 coding DNA: TGTGCCATCAGCAGGGAGAACACCGGGGAGCTGTTTTTT.

This chain connects TRBV13 to TRBJ2-5; the D gene is possibly TRBD1 (5 bases). Germline V gene sequence: CDR1 PRHDT, CDR2 FYEKMQ (reference sequence). CDR3 length: 15 amino acids. V was clipped by 0 bases and J by 2 bases, with 10 bases between them. CDR3 residues: CASSLGPGKQETQYF. CDR3 bases: TGTGCCAGCAGCTTAGGTCCAGGGAAACAAGAGACCCAGTACTTC.

The genes are TRBV6-5 and TRBJ1-4; maybe TRBD1 (6 bases). Germline CDR1 and CDR2: MNHEY and SVGAGI. V dropped 2 bases and J dropped 2 bases, with 6 bases sitting between them. This CDR3 spans 14 amino acids. Written as DNA, the CDR3 is TGTGCCAGCAGTTACGGACAGACTAATGAAAAACTGTTTTTT. It specifies CASSYGQTNEKLFF.

The CDR3 DNA sequence: TGCGCCAGCAGCCCGGGCGGGGGAAGCAATCAGCCCCAGCATTTT. The encoded protein is CASSPGGGSNQPQHF. The gene calls are TRBV5-1 and TRBJ1-5, with a tentative D call TRBD1 (5 bases). The CDR3 runs 15 residues. The V end lost 4 bases, the J end lost 1 base, and 12 bases lay between the germline ends. The germline CDR1 and CDR2 sequences are SGHRS and YFSETQ.

The chain carries TRBV4-3 and TRBJ2-1; 8 bases align to TRBD1. V shed 4 bases and J 3 bases; nucleotides not matched to a gene: 5. CDR3 size: 15 residues. CDR1 and CDR2 from the germline V gene are LGHNA and YSLEER. DNA for the CDR3: TGCGCCAGCAGCCTAGGACAGGGAGACTACAATGAGCAGTTCTTC. Translation gives CASSLGQGDYNEQFF.

The rearrangement links TRBV6-5 to TRBJ2-3, with 8 bases aligning to TRBD1. The CDR3 is 13 amino acids. With V trimmed by 6 bases and J by 6 bases, 5 bases remained unmatched. Looked up from germline, CDR1 is MNHEY and CDR2 is SVGAGI. The CDR3: CASSGQGGDTQYF. DNA for the CDR3: TGTGCCAGCAGCGGACAGGGTGGCGATACGCAGTATTTT.

The gene calls are TRBV30 and TRBJ2-7, with TRBD1 identical over 9 bases. Germline values: CDR1 GTSNPN, CDR2 SVGIG (reference sequence). V shed 2 bases and J 0 bases; nucleotides not matched to a gene: 5. This CDR3 is 15 amino acids long. DNA for the CDR3: TGTGCCTGGAGTTTCAAGGACAGGGGCTCCTACGAGCAGTACTTC. The encoded protein is CAWSFKDRGSYEQYF.

The V and J genes are TRBV6-5 and TRBJ1-3, with no clear D. Germline V lookup: CDR1 MNHEY, CDR2 SVGAGI. Trimming removed 5 bases from V and 3 bases from J, with 8 bases in between. The length of the CDR3 is 13 residues. Here the CDR3 reads CASSNRGGNTIYF. CDR3 DNA: TGTGCCAGCAGTAACAGAGGTGGAAACACCATATATTTT.

J is TRBJ2-7 and V is TRBV5-1, with TRBD1 as a possible D gene (6 bases). The V end lost 7 bases, the J end lost 5 bases, and 16 bases lay between the germline ends. This CDR3 comprises 13 residues. Per germline, CDR1 SGHRS and CDR2 YFSETQ. CDR3 coding DNA: TGCGCCAGCTGTGAACAGGGATTCGACGAGCAGTACTTC. Protein product: CASCEQGFDEQYF.

DNA of the CDR3: TGCGCCAGCAGCGATACTCCGGGACTAGCGGGAGGGATGGAGACCCAGTACTTC. It yields the protein CASSDTPGLAGGMETQYF. The chain employs TRBV4-1 and TRBJ2-5, with 16 bases that match TRBD2. The CDR3 has 18 residues. J gave up 5 bases and V 5 bases, and 11 bases lay outside the gene matches. Germline lookup yields CDR1 MGHRA and CDR2 YSYEKL.

The chain links TRBV12-1 to TRBJ2-1; the D call of TRBD2 is as the table states it, not checked on the DNA. TRBV12-1 is a listed pseudogene. CDR3 length: 16 residues. The CDR3 protein is CASSLRLPNIPNEQFF. CDR3 coding DNA: TGTGCCAGCAGCCTCCGACTCCCCAACATACCTAATGAGCAGTTCTTC.

This clone has a single count. The chain combines TRBV7-9 with TRBJ2-5; 12 bases fit TRBD2. This CDR3 is built from 14 residues. Germline V gene lookup returns CDR1 SEHNR and CDR2 FQNEAQ (reference sequence). Unmatched junction bases numbered 4, after V lost 7 bases and J lost 4 bases. The CDR3, as DNA: TGTGCCAGCAACCTAGCGGGGGGGCCAGAGACCCAGTACTTC. Translating it yields CASNLAGGPETQYF.

The sample holds one count of this clone. The genes are TRBV18 and TRBJ2-7, with 7 bases lining up with TRBD1. This CDR3 comprises 15 residues. V lost 2 bases to trimming and J lost 0 bases; unmatched junction nucleotides: 4. Germline CDR1 is KGHSH and CDR2 is LQKENI. In DNA, the CDR3 is TGTGCCAGCTCACCAGGGGACAGTTCCTCCTACGAGCAGTACTTC. It codes for CASSPGDSSSYEQYF.

CDR3 coding DNA: TGTGCCGTTAGCGGGAGCTCCTACAATGAGCAGTTCTTC. Protein sequence: CAVSGSSYNEQFF. The chain uses TRBV10-3 and TRBJ2-1; 9 bases align to TRBD2. CDR1 ENHRY and CDR2 SYGVKD come from the germline V gene. The CDR3 runs 13 residues. V dropped 11 bases and J dropped 0; count of bases not matched to a gene: 2.

The chain uses TRBV24-1 and TRBJ2-3, with 10 bases lining up with TRBD2. Germline CDR1 is KGHDR and CDR2 is SFDVKD. The length of the CDR3 is 14 residues. Losses at the gene ends were 8 bases for V and 3 bases for J; bases not matched to a gene: 4. Here the CDR3 DNA reads TGTGCCACCATGGGAGCGGGAGGGACAGATACGCAGTATTTT. Translation gives CATMGAGGTDTQYF.

The rearrangement uses TRBV7-9 and TRBJ2-1; 9 bases are shared with TRBD2. This CDR3 contains 16 residues. CDR1 is SEHNR and CDR2 is FQNEAQ in the germline V gene (reference sequence). V shed 2 bases and J 8 bases; nucleotides not matched to a gene: 10. The CDR3: CASSLFSGRRRDEQFF. The CDR3 DNA is TGTGCCAGCAGCTTATTTAGCGGGAGACGGAGGGATGAGCAGTTCTTC.

The chain uses TRBV7-9 and TRBJ2-1; 7 nucleotides line up with TRBD1. J lost 10 bases, V lost 5 bases, and 8 bases had no gene match. The CDR3 contains 13 residues. Germline V gives CDR1 SEHNR, CDR2 FQNEAQ (reference sequence). The CDR3 loop reads CASSIYRGEEQFF. The CDR3 DNA reads as TGTGCCAGCAGCATATACAGGGGAGAGGAGCAGTTCTTC.

The chain employs TRBV5-1 and TRBJ1-1; TRBD1 matches 7 bases. The length of the CDR3 is 15 residues. V lost 3 bases to trimming and J lost 4 bases; unmatched junction nucleotides: 9. CDR1 SGHRS and CDR2 YFSETQ come from the germline V gene. In DNA form, the CDR3 reads TGCGCCAGCAGCTCCGCAGGGGGAGGGAGCACTGAAGCTTTCTTT. Amino acid sequence: CASSSAGGGSTEAFF.

The chain joins TRBV5-3 to TRBJ1-3, with TRBD1 identical over 8 bases. TRBV5-3 is known as an ORF, though its function is uncertain. The CDR3 covers 16 residues. Losses at the gene ends were 4 bases for V and 2 bases for J; bases not matched to a gene: 8. The CDR3, as DNA: TGTGCCAGAAGCGTGACGGACAGGGATCCTGGAAACACCATATATTTT. Protein product: CARSVTDRDPGNTIYF.

In DNA, the CDR3 is TGTGCCAGCAGTGAAGCGCAAGCCACCGGGGAGCTGTTTTTT. This codes for CASSEAQATGELFF. V usage is TRBV2 and J usage is TRBJ2-2; D is unclear. CDR1 is SNHLY and CDR2 is FYNNEI in the germline V gene. The germline V and J ends were trimmed by 0 bases and 4 bases, with 6 bases remaining between them. The CDR3 is 14 residues long.

The chain recombines TRBV6-2 or TRBV6-3 with TRBJ2-7; unclear D gene. The germline V gene encodes CDR1 MNHEY and CDR2 SVGEGT. V lost 2 bases and J lost 0, with 5 bases in between. The CDR3 is made up of 13 amino acids. CDR3 in amino acids: CASSYQSSYEQYF. In DNA form, the CDR3 reads TGTGCCAGCAGTTACCAGAGCTCCTACGAGCAGTACTTC.

The CDR3 here is CASSLTGTGGADTQYF. CDR3 sequence (DNA): TGTGCCAGCAGCTTGACCGGGACAGGGGGCGCAGATACGCAGTATTTT. V usage is TRBV5-5 and J usage is TRBJ2-3, with 12 nucleotides matching TRBD1. CDR3 length: 16 residues. J gave up 4 bases and V 1 base, and 4 bases lay outside the gene matches. Germline CDR1 is SGHKS and CDR2 is YYEKEE (reference sequence).

The chain couples TRBV19 to TRBJ1-4; the D gene is possibly TRBD1 (5 bases). This CDR3 region has 19 residues. Germline-derived CDR1 and CDR2 are LNHDA and SQIVND (reference sequence). Trimming stripped 3 bases from V and 1 base from J, with 21 bases between. Here the CDR3 reads CASSIRQGGTGGTNEKLFF. The CDR3 coding sequence is TGTGCCAGTAGTATCAGGCAGGGCGGCACGGGCGGAACTAATGAAAAACTGTTTTTT.

The gene calls are TRBV7-9 and TRBJ2-1; 10 bases match TRBD2. Germline V gene data show CDR1 as SEHNR and CDR2 as FQNEAQ (reference sequence). The V and J ends lost 6 bases and 10 bases, in that order; junction bases with no gene match: 12. This CDR3 is built from 15 residues. DNA for the CDR3: TGTGCCAGCAGGCCCCGGCCTAGCGGGAGTCCCGAGCAGTTCTTC. Translation gives CASRPRPSGSPEQFF.